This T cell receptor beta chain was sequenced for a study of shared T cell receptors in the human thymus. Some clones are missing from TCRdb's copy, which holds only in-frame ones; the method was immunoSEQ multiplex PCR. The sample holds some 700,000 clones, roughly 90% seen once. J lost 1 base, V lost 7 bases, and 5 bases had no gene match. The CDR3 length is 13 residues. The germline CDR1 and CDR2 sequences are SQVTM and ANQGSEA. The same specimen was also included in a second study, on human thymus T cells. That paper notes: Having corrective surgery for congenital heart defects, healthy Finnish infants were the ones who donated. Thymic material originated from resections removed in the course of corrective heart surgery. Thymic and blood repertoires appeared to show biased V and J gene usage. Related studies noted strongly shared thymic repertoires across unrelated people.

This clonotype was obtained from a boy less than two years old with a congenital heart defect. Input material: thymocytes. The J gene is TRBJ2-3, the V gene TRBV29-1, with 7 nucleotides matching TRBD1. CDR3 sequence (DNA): TGCAGCGCCACCACAGGGGGCACAGATACGCAGTATTTT. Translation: CSATTGGTDTQYF.